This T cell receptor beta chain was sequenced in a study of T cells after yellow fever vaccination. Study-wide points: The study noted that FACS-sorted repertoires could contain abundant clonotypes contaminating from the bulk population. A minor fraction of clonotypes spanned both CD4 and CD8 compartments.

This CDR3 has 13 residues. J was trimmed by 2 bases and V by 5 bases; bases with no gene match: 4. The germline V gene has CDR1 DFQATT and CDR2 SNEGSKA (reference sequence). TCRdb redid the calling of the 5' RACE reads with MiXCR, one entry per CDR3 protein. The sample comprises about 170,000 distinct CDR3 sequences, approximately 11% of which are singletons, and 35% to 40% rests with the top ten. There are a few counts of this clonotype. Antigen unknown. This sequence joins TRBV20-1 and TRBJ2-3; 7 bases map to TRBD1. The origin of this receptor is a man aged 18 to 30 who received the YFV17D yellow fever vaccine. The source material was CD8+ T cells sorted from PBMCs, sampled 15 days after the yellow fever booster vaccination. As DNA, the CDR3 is TGCAGTGCTCCGGACAGGCACACAGATACGCAGTATTTT. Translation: CSAPDRHTDTQYF.